This T cell receptor (beta chain) was obtained from a study of Tregs in tolerant kidney transplant recipients. On the study more broadly: The nonmyeloablative bone marrow transplants came from related graft donors, with transient mixed chimerism. Overall study findings and caveats: This study did not directly address biological reproducibility. The most relevant donor-specific Treg TCRbeta repertoire apparently came from expansion with activated donor B cells.

TCRdb's table, derived via immunoSEQ multiplex PCR, lists solely in-frame clones and lacks some. This sample's clone table lists about 52,000 clones. As for this clone: What it binds is not known. The observed sequence ends 3 residues before the CDR3 terminus, with the missing tail filled in from the germline J gene.

CDR1 and CDR2 from the germline V gene are SGHVS and FNYEAQ. CDR3 length: 17 residues. J was trimmed by 2 bases and V by 2 bases; bases with no gene match: 6. The sequencing here drew on CD4+ T cells from blood, taken before the transplant. The chain links TRBV7-6 to TRBJ2-3, with 11 bases identical to TRBD2. This TCR derives from a human donor who received a combined kidney and bone marrow transplant. The CDR3 is CASSLSSGGVPTDTQYF. The sequenced part of the CDR3 DNA is TGTGCCAGCAGCTTAAGTAGCGGGGGGGTCCCCACAGATACG.